This TCR beta chain was obtained from a study of blood T cell repertoires in COVID-19. Trimming removed 1 base at V and 7 bases at J, with 4 bases between. Germline V gene data show CDR1 as LGHDT and CDR2 as YNNKEL (reference sequence). This CDR3 has 11 residues. As for this clone: Other DNA variants within this sample encode the same CDR3.

The assay was immunoSEQ multiplex PCR, and TCRdb's table has in-frame clones only and misses some. The table has roughly 180,000 clones, around 85% seen once. Sequencing input: peripheral blood. The clonotype comes from a man older than 75 with COVID-19, enrolled during active disease. The chain joins TRBV3-1 (or the pseudogene TRBV3-2) to TRBJ1-1, with no clear D. The DNA of the CDR3 is TGTGCCAGCAGCCAAGCGAGTGAAGCTTTCTTT. Its protein is CASSQASEAFF.